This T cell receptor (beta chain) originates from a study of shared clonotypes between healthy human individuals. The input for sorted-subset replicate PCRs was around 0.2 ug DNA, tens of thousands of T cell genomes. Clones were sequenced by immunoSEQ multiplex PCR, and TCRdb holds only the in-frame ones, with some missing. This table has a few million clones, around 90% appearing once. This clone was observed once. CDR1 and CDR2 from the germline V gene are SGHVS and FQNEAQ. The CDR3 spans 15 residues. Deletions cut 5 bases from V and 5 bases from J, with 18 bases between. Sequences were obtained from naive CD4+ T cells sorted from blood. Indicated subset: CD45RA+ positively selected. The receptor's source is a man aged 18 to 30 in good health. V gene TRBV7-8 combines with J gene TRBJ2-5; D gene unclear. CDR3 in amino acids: CASSPAASEWETQYF. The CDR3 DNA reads TGTGCCAGCAGCCCTGCAGCGTCCGAGTGGGAGACCCAGTACTTC.